The present T cell receptor beta chain was sequenced within a study of blood T cells in healthy people across ages (dated by TCRdb to the mid-2010s). Broadly, across the study: In model experiments, roughly one uniquely barcoded TCR beta cDNA molecule per two T cells was captured by template switching. The study measured age-related changes in TCR beta repertoire diversity using deep sequencing normalized with unique cDNA molecular identifiers. Donors were grouped into four age groups: young (average approximately 15 years), middle-aged (roughly 37), aged (approximately 58) and long-lived (over 80). Donors of different ages were randomly distributed across sequencing lanes to avoid experimental bias. For two donors (one aged 18 to 30 and one aged 80 or older), the study analyzed two additional independent replicas of 1 million unique cDNA reads from the same blood draw.

Study-level results and caveats: Observed TCR beta diversity correlated strongly with the percentage of naive T cells measured by flow cytometry. The long-lived group showed more naive CD4+ T cells, fewer expanded clones and increased TCR diversity than the aged group, suggesting age selection. Bulk unsorted PBMC profiling prevented conclusive comparison of naive and antigen-experienced compartments. Donor CMV infection status was unknown, potentially confounding age-related changes in expanded clonotypes. Observed TCR beta diversity per million T cells fell roughly linearly with age, and a significant reduction was already apparent by age about 38. Total diversity estimates from one million sequenced T cells were considered lower bounds and underestimates.

Preparation of the library involved 5' RACE. The sequencer listed for this sample is Illumina HiSeq 2500. A second 7 to 11 cycle PCR used a sample-barcoded 5' primer and a J-beta primer mix. A template-switch 5' adaptor carrying 12 random nucleotides introduced a unique molecular identifier onto each TCR beta cDNA molecule. At least 2.5 million CDR3-containing paired-end reads were obtained from each sample. The Mint cDNA synthesis kit, primed by a TRBC-specific oligonucleotide, was used to synthesize first-strand cDNA from all RNA. After uracil-DNA glycosylase treatment, a first 18-cycle PCR used universal primers M1SS and BC2_uni_R on all cDNA. The original pipeline was this. For normalization, 1 million high-quality reads, each with a distinct molecular identifier, were randomly selected from each sample. Reads with shared molecular identifiers were discarded instead of being binned into consensus sequences. MiTCR, set to a Q25 quality threshold and the strictest error-elimination algorithm, was used for CDR3 identification, clonotype clustering and error correction. Lower-bound total TCR beta diversity was estimated with a nonparametric unseen species model using Euler transformation. Starting from the raw public reads, TCRdb applied fastp trimming at Q25, assembled clones with MiXCR and retained in-frame beta chains. Rows matching on CDR3 protein sequence are summarized as one entry with the most common DNA and genes. The V and J calls and clone size are TCRdb's, not the authors'. Across this sample there are 700,000 or so distinct CDR3 sequences, with approximately 40% seen only once. 25% to 35% of the sample goes to the ten largest clones.

The roughly 39 donors, aged roughly 6 to 100 years, were systemically healthy Caucasian individuals from Russia. Ten milliliters of peripheral blood were drawn from each donor into EDTA-treated Vacutainer tubes. Ficoll-Paque density-gradient centrifugation was used to isolate PBMCs, with at least 6.5 million per sample. Trizol reagent was used to extract total RNA from PBMCs, with at least 6 micrograms per sample. Naive CD45RAhigh/CD27high T cell percentages were measured by flow cytometry on a PBMC aliquot from every donor. Only a few counts were recorded for this clonotype. Its binding antigen is unknown. Base qualities are not provided; no much larger clone lies one nucleotide away. Cut back by 8 bases and 1 base, the V and J ends lie 12 bases apart. The CDR3 starts with the cysteine, ends with the phenylalanine, and has 14 residues. The retained sequence is limited to the CDR3, 42 bases, with the frame set at the first base. The germline V gene supplies CDR1 MDHEN and CDR2 SYDVKM.

This chain joins TRBV28 to TRBJ2-1; possibly the D gene is TRBD2, per 6 matching bases. The receptor's source is a man older than 75 in good health. Sequenced input: blood. The DNA sequence reads TGTGCCAGCGGGGTCGGGGGTTCCTACAATGAGCAGTTCTTC. Its amino acids are CASGVGGSYNEQFF.